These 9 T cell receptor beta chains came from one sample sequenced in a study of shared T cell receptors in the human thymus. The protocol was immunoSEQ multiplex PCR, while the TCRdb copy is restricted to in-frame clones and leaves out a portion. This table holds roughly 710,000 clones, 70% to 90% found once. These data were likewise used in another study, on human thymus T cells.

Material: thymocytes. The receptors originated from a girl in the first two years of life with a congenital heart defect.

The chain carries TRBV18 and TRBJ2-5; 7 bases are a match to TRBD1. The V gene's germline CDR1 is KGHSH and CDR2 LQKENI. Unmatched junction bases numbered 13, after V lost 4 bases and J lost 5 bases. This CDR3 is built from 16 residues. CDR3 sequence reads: CASSLEYRDSGETQYF. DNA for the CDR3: TGTGCCAGCTCACTCGAATACCGGGACAGTGGGGAGACCCAGTACTTC.

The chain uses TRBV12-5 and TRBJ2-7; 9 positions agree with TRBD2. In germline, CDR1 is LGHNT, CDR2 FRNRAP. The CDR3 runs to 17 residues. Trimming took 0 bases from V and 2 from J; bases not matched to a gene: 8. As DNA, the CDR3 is TGTGCTAGTGGTTTGGTCTCAATAGCGGGGGAGGCCTACGAGCAGTACTTC. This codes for CASGLVSIAGEAYEQYF.

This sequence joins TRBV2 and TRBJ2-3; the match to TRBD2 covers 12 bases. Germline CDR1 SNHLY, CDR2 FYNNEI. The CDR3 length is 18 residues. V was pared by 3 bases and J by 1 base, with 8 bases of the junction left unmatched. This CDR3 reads CASSDESSGREGTDTQYF. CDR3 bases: TGTGCCAGCAGTGATGAATCTAGCGGGAGGGAGGGCACAGATACGCAGTATTTT.

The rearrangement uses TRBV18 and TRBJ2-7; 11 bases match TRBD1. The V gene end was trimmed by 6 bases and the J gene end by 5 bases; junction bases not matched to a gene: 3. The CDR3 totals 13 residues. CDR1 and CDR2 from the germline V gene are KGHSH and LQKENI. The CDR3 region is CASSDRGRDEQYF. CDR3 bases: TGTGCCAGCTCGGACAGGGGGCGCGACGAGCAGTACTTC.

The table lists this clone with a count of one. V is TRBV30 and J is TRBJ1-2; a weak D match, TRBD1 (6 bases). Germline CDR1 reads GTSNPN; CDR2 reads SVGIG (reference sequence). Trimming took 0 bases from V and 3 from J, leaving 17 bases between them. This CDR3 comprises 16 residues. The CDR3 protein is CAWSVPGQRADYGYTF. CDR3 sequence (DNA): TGTGCCTGGAGTGTACCCGGACAGAGAGCGGACTATGGCTACACCTTC.

The chain's CDR3 is CASSLVAGRGNSNQPQHF. In DNA form, the CDR3 reads TGTGCCAGCAGCTTGGTAGCAGGGAGGGGGAATAGCAATCAGCCCCAGCATTTT. V usage is TRBV5-8 and J usage is TRBJ1-5; tentative D call: TRBD1 (6 bases). The CDR3 length is 18 residues. The germline V gene has CDR1 SGHTS and CDR2 YDEGEE. Trimming took 0 bases from V and 0 from J, leaving 16 bases between them. Full variable domain (remainder filled in from reference TRBV5-8 and TRBJ1-5): EAGVTQSPTHLIKTRGQQATLRCSPISGHTSVYWYQQALGLGLQFLLWYDEGEERNRGNFPPRFSGRQFPNYSSELNVNALELEDSALYLCASSLVAGRGNSNQPQHFGDGTRLSIL.

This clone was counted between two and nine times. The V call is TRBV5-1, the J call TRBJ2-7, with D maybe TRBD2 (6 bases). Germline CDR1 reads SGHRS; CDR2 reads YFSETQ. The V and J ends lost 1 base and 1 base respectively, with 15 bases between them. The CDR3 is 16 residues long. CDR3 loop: CASSLIGGTGSYEQYF. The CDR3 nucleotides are TGCGCCAGCAGCTTGATAGGCGGGACTGGGTCCTACGAGCAGTACTTC.

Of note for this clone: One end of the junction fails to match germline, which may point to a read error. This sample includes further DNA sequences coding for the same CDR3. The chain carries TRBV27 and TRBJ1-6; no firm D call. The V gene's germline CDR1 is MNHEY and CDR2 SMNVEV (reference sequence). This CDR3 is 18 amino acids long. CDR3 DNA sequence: TGTGCCAGCAGTTTATCGGCCCGGGGTGGCTCCTATAATTCCCCCCTCCACTTT. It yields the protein CASSLSARGGSYNSPLHF.

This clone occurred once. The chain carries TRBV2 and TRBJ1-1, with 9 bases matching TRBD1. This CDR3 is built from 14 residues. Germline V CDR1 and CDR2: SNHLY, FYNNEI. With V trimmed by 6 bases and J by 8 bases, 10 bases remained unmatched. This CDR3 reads CASSRDRVLPEAFF. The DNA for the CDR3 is TGTGCCAGCAGCCGGGACAGGGTACTTCCCGAAGCTTTCTTT. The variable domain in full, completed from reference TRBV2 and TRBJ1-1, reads EPEVTQTPSHQVTQMGQEVILRCVPISNHLYFYWYRQILGQKVEFLVSFYNNEISEKSEIFDDQFSVERPDGSNFTLKIRSTKLEDSAMYFCASSRDRVLPEAFFGQGTRLTVV.